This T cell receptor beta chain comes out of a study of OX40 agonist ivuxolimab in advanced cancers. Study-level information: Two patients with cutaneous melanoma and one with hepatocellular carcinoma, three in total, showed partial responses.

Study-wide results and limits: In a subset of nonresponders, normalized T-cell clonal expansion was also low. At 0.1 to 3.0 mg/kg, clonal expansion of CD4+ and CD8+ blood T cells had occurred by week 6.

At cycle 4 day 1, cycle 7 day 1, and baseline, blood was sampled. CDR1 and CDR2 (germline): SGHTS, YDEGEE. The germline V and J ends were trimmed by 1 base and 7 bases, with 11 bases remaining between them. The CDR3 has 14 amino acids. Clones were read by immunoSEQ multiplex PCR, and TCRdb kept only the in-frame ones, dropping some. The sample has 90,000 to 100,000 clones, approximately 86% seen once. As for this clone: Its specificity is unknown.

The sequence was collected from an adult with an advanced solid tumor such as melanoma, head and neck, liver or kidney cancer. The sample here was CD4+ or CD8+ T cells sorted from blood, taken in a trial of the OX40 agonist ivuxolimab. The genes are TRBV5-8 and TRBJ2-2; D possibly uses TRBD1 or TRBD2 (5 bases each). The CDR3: CASSLLGDGGELFF. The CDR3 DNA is TGTGCCAGCAGCTTGTTAGGGGACGGCGGGGAGCTGTTTTTT.